One sample yielded the 30 T cell receptor beta chains listed below, sequenced in a study of OX40 agonist ivuxolimab in advanced cancers. Measured with immunoSEQ multiplex PCR; TCRdb has only the in-frame clones, and not every one. Here the sample spans 53,000 or so clones, approximately 84% being singletons. This sample comprised CD4+ or CD8+ T cells sorted from blood, obtained in a trial of the OX40 agonist ivuxolimab. Source of these receptors: an adult with an advanced solid tumor such as melanoma, head and neck, liver or kidney cancer.

This chain uses TRBV28 with TRBJ2-1, with 7 positions matching TRBD2. J gave up 7 bases and V 4 bases, and 10 bases lay outside the gene matches. The CDR3 has 15 residues. Germline V gene data show CDR1 as MDHEN and CDR2 as SYDVKM. CDR3 DNA sequence: TGTGCCAGCAGTTGGGAGGCGGGGGTAAGGAATGAGCAGTTCTTC. Its translation: CASSWEAGVRNEQFF.

The chain carries TRBV7-9 and TRBJ2-1; D not resolved. Trimming took 2 bases from V and 7 from J, leaving 6 bases between them. The CDR3 totals 12 residues. Germline V gene lookup returns CDR1 SEHNR and CDR2 FQNEAQ (reference sequence). In DNA form, the CDR3 reads TGTGCCAGCAGCTTATCCGGGAATGAGCAGTTCTTC. Protein sequence: CASSLSGNEQFF. The complete variable domain, with remaining parts taken from reference TRBV7-9 and TRBJ2-1, reads DTGVSQNPRHKITKRGQNVTFRCDPISEHNRLYWYRQTLGQGPEFLTYFQNEAQLEKSRLLSDRFSAERPKGSFSTLEIQRTEQGDSAMYLCASSLSGNEQFFGPGTRLTVL.

Comment on this clone: One end of the junction is discordant with germline, which a read error may explain. The chain recombines TRBV27 with TRBJ2-2; perhaps TRBD2 as D (5 bases). The CDR3 sequence is 13 residues long. Germline loops: CDR1 MNHEY, CDR2 SMNVEV (reference sequence). The CDR3 is CASSREEHRGAVF. The CDR3 DNA reads TGTGCCAGCAGCCGGGAAGAACACCGGGGAGCTGTTTTT.

This chain connects TRBV6-6 to TRBJ2-5; D is ambiguous. The CDR3 runs 16 residues. The germline gives CDR1 MNHNY, CDR2 SVGAGI (reference sequence). The V and J ends lost 0 bases and 5 bases respectively, with 16 bases between them. The CDR3 DNA reads TGTGCCAGCAGTTACTCCGGCAGGTCCGGACGGGAGACCCAGTACTTC. It specifies CASSYSGRSGRETQYF.

The chain recombines TRBV27 with TRBJ1-3; no definite D call. V lost 2 bases and J 2 bases, leaving 10 bases between the germline ends. The CDR3 covers 15 residues. Germline-derived CDR1 and CDR2 are MNHEY and SMNVEV (reference sequence). CDR3 sequence: CASSLRLNTGNTIYF. DNA of the CDR3: TGTGCCAGCAGTTTACGCCTAAACACTGGAAACACCATATATTTT.

In its sample, this clone was seen once. The genes are TRBV27 and TRBJ1-5; 7 bases match TRBD1. With V trimmed by 4 bases and J by 4 bases, 4 bases remained unmatched. This CDR3 is built from 14 residues. Germline V gene data show CDR1 as MNHEY and CDR2 as SMNVEV (reference sequence). CDR3 amino acids: CASSSPGQNQPQHF. The CDR3 DNA is TGTGCCAGCAGTTCTCCGGGACAGAATCAGCCCCAGCATTTT.

This chain links TRBV28 with TRBJ2-3; D is possibly TRBD2 (5 bases). Trimming removed 4 bases at V and 6 bases at J, with 14 bases between. This CDR3 has 14 amino acids. CDR1 is MDHEN and CDR2 is SYDVKM in the germline V gene. The CDR3 DNA follows: TGTGCCAGCAGTTGGCCGGGGATGGTGGATACGCAGTATTTT. Encoded protein: CASSWPGMVDTQYF.

The chain uses TRBV11-2 and TRBJ2-2; 12 bases match TRBD2. The germline gives CDR1 SGHAT, CDR2 FQNNGV. The CDR3 is 16 amino acids. V was pared by 4 bases and J by 3 bases, with 3 bases of the junction left unmatched. CDR3 in DNA: TGTGCCAGCAGCTATGGACTAGCGGGATACACCGGGGAGCTGTTTTTT. Translation: CASSYGLAGYTGELFF.

This clone came up once. CDR3 amino acids: CASSLRGGTNTGELFF. For the CDR3, the DNA is TGTGCCAGCAGCTTAAGAGGGGGCACGAACACCGGGGAGCTGTTTTTT. The V gene is TRBV7-2, the J gene TRBJ2-2, with 7 bases aligning to TRBD1. The CDR3 spans 16 residues. V was pared by 2 bases and J by 0 bases, with 3 bases of the junction left unmatched. Germline CDR1 reads SGHTA; CDR2 reads FQGNSA.

With respect to this clone: Other nucleotide sequences from this sample produce the same CDR3. CDR3 region: CASSLQGGSYNEQFF. In nucleotides, the CDR3 is TGTGCCAGCAGCTTACAGGGAGGGTCCTACAATGAGCAGTTCTTC. The rearrangement joins TRBV5-8 to TRBJ2-1; D possibly corresponds to TRBD2 (7 bases). Germline-derived CDR1 and CDR2 are SGHTS and YDEGEE. The CDR3 runs to 15 residues. V was trimmed by 2 bases and J by 1 base, leaving 10 bases between them. The entire variable domain, with the rest obtained from reference TRBV5-8 and TRBJ2-1, is as follows: EAGVTQSPTHLIKTRGQQATLRCSPISGHTSVYWYQQALGLGLQFLLWYDEGEERNRGNFPPRFSGRQFPNYSSELNVNALELEDSALYLCASSLQGGSYNEQFFGPGTRLTVL.

The V gene is TRBV27, the J gene TRBJ1-2; D not certain. CDR3 size: 15 residues. The germline V gene has CDR1 MNHEY and CDR2 SMNVEV (reference sequence). V was trimmed by 0 bases and J by 4 bases, leaving 12 bases between them. Here the CDR3 reads CASSLSKGLGYGYTF. The CDR3 DNA follows: TGTGCCAGCAGTTTATCGAAGGGTTTGGGCTATGGCTACACCTTC.

The genes are TRBV6-1 and TRBJ1-6; D possibly corresponds to TRBD1 (6 bases). The germline V and J ends were trimmed by 1 base and 10 bases, with 14 bases remaining between them. Germline CDR1 reads MNHNS; CDR2 reads SASEGT. The CDR3 runs 15 residues. CDR3 nucleotide sequence: TGTGCCAGCAGTGAAGAGGGGCAGGGGCACTCACCCCTCCACTTT. This translates into CASSEEGQGHSPLHF.

The chain employs TRBV30 and TRBJ2-1, with 7 bases identical to TRBD2. V lost 0 bases and J lost 2; bases outside the gene matches: 4. The V gene's germline CDR1 is GTSNPN and CDR2 SVGIG (reference sequence). CDR3 length equals 15 residues. The CDR3 sequence: CAWSVGGGTYNEQFF. For the CDR3, the DNA is TGTGCCTGGAGTGTGGGGGGGGGAACCTACAATGAGCAGTTCTTC.

CDR3 amino acids: CASSPPNGETQYF. The CDR3 DNA follows: TGTGCCAGCTCACCACCGAACGGGGAGACCCAGTACTTC. V usage is TRBV18 and J usage is TRBJ2-5; D is ambiguous. Per germline, CDR1 KGHSH and CDR2 LQKENI. Trimming stripped 0 bases from V and 5 bases from J, with 7 bases between. The CDR3 consists of 13 residues.

V usage is TRBV14 and J usage is TRBJ1-2; 9 positions agree with TRBD1. V shed 0 bases and J 7 bases; nucleotides not matched to a gene: 6. This CDR3 is 15 amino acids long. CDR1 is SGHDN, CDR2 FVKESK, per germline. The CDR3 reads CASSQDRDRVSGYTF. The DNA of the CDR3 is TGTGCCAGCAGCCAAGACCGGGACAGGGTCTCTGGCTACACCTTC.

The chain couples TRBV29-1 to TRBJ2-1; 11 positions match TRBD2. The CDR3 consists of 14 residues. Trimming removed 6 bases from V and 7 bases from J; junction bases left unmatched: 8. Germline V gene data show CDR1 as SQVTM and CDR2 as ANQGSEA. CDR3 amino acids: CSVILAGGGNEQFF. As DNA, the CDR3 is TGCAGCGTGATTCTAGCGGGAGGCGGGAATGAGCAGTTCTTC.

This chain links TRBV7-2 with TRBJ2-7, with 11 bases that match TRBD2. Looked up from germline, CDR1 is SGHTA and CDR2 is FQGNSA. J gave up 6 bases and V 3 bases, and 13 bases lay outside the gene matches. The CDR3 totals 17 residues. Here the CDR3 DNA reads TGTGCCAGCAGCTTTGAACAACTTAGCGGGGGGGAGATCGAGCAGTACTTC. Protein: CASSFEQLSGGEIEQYF.

CDR3 sequence reads: CASSLLQISSSPLHF. The CDR3, as DNA: TGTGCCAGCAGCTTGTTACAGATCTCAAGTTCACCCCTCCACTTT. The chain has TRBV5-5 and TRBJ1-6, with D hard to call. CDR1 and CDR2 (germline): SGHKS, YYEKEE (reference sequence). The V and J ends lost 1 base and 9 bases respectively, with 14 bases between them. This CDR3 region has 15 residues.

The sample holds a few counts of this clone. The rearrangement joins TRBV5-1 to TRBJ2-1; no definite D call. V was pared by 5 bases and J by 0 bases, with 9 bases between. The germline V gene has CDR1 SGHRS and CDR2 YFSETQ. There are 14 residues in the CDR3. The CDR3 sequence is CASSLSYSYNEQFF. In DNA, the CDR3 is TGCGCCAGCAGTCTATCTTACTCCTACAATGAGCAGTTCTTC.

This clone was detected once. This chain links TRBV5-1 with TRBJ2-7; D uncertain. Trimming pared 0 bases from V and 2 bases from J, leaving 9 bases between. The germline CDR1 and CDR2 sequences are SGHRS and YFSETQ. The CDR3 is 14 residues long. In nucleotides, the CDR3 is TGCGCCAGCAGCTTGGCCGCCCCTACCTACGAGCAGTACTTC. Translation: CASSLAAPTYEQYF.

This chain links TRBV2 with TRBJ1-2; possible D gene TRBD1, 6 bases. The germline gives CDR1 SNHLY, CDR2 FYNNEI. This CDR3 contains 14 residues. Trimming removed 6 bases from V and 4 bases from J, with 15 bases in between. DNA of the CDR3: TGTGCCAGCAGGCAGGGGCCAGACCCCTATGGCTACACCTTC. It encodes CASRQGPDPYGYTF.

V gene TRBV30 combines with J gene TRBJ2-2; maybe TRBD2 (5 bases). This CDR3 comprises 14 residues. The V gene lost 2 bases and the J gene lost 6 bases, with 13 bases spanning the gap. Germline V CDR1 and CDR2: GTSNPN, SVGIG (reference sequence). The CDR3 here is CAWSIGVAPGELFF. The CDR3 coding sequence is TGTGCCTGGAGTATCGGGGTAGCGCCCGGGGAGCTGTTTTTT.

The chain recombines TRBV30 with TRBJ2-7, with a weak D call TRBD1 (6 bases). There are 12 residues in the CDR3. Germline values: CDR1 GTSNPN, CDR2 SVGIG (reference sequence). V lost 1 base and J lost 7, with 11 bases in between. The CDR3 sequence: CAWSADRYEQYF. The CDR3 DNA is TGTGCCTGGAGTGCTGACAGGTATGAGCAGTACTTC.

The chain links TRBV7-3 to TRBJ1-1; TRBD1 might be the D (6 bases). The V end lost 4 bases, the J end lost 3 bases, and 9 bases lay between the germline ends. This CDR3 has 13 amino acids. Per germline, CDR1 SGHTA and CDR2 FQGTGA. Here the CDR3 DNA reads TGTGCCAGCAGCTCGGACAGATACACTGAAGCTTTCTTT. This translates into CASSSDRYTEAFF. Supplemented by reference TRBV7-3 and TRBJ1-1, the full variable domain reads GAGVSQTPSNKVTEKGKYVELRCDPISGHTALYWYRQSLGQGPEFLIYFQGTGAADDSGLPNDRFFAVRPEGSVSTLKIQRTERGDSAVYLCASSSDRYTEAFFGQGTRLTVV.

The rearrangement links TRBV7-3 to TRBJ1-1, with D hard to call. CDR1 and CDR2 from the germline V gene are SGHTA and FQGTGA. This CDR3 contains 14 residues. V was cut by 3 bases and J by 0 bases, with 8 bases left in between. CDR3: CASSFTAMNTEAFF. The CDR3 coding sequence is TGTGCCAGCAGCTTTACAGCCATGAACACTGAAGCTTTCTTT.

V gene TRBV2 combines with J gene TRBJ1-5; tentative D call: TRBD1 (5 bases). The ends were cut back, 7 bases at V and 5 bases at J, with 12 bases in the middle. This CDR3 is 13 amino acids long. CDR1 and CDR2 (germline): SNHLY, FYNNEI. This chain's CDR3 is CASNNDRHQPQHF. The CDR3 region has the DNA TGTGCCAGCAATAACGACAGACATCAGCCCCAGCATTTT.

This clone was seen a handful of times. The chain uses TRBV5-6 and TRBJ1-2; TRBD1 matches 12 bases. Germline V lookup: CDR1 SGHDT, CDR2 YYEEEE. The CDR3 is made up of 17 amino acids. Germline trimming cut 4 bases from V and 4 bases from J; bases unmatched to any gene: 11. CDR3 in amino acids: CASSPGTGGEVFYGYTF. Here the CDR3 DNA reads TGTGCCAGCAGCCCCGGGACAGGGGGCGAAGTTTTCTATGGCTACACCTTC.

This chain uses TRBV6-1 with TRBJ2-1; 7 nucleotides match TRBD1. Germline trimming cut 7 bases from V and 3 bases from J; bases unmatched to any gene: 6. There are 14 residues in the CDR3. Germline V CDR1 and CDR2: MNHNS, SASEGT. In DNA form, the CDR3 reads TGTGCCAGCACTCGGGCAGGGGGCTACAATGAGCAGTTCTTC. Its translation: CASTRAGGYNEQFF.

This clone was observed a few times. The rearrangement joins TRBV6-1 to TRBJ1-1; a weak D match, TRBD1 (6 bases). The CDR3 is 14 amino acids. V lost 2 bases and J 10 bases, leaving 17 bases between the germline ends. Per the germline V gene, CDR1 is MNHNS and CDR2 is SASEGT. CDR3 DNA: TGTGCCAGCAGTGAATCTAGGGGGAACACGGCAGCTTTCTTT. It translates to CASSESRGNTAAFF.

The V call is TRBV5-1, the J call TRBJ2-5; D gene uncertain. The CDR3 consists of 14 residues. The V end lost 0 bases, the J end lost 1 base, and 7 bases lay between the germline ends. The germline V gene has CDR1 SGHRS and CDR2 YFSETQ. CDR3 DNA: TGCGCCAGCAGCTTGGCGCAGATCCAAGAGACCCAGTACTTC. It encodes CASSLAQIQETQYF.